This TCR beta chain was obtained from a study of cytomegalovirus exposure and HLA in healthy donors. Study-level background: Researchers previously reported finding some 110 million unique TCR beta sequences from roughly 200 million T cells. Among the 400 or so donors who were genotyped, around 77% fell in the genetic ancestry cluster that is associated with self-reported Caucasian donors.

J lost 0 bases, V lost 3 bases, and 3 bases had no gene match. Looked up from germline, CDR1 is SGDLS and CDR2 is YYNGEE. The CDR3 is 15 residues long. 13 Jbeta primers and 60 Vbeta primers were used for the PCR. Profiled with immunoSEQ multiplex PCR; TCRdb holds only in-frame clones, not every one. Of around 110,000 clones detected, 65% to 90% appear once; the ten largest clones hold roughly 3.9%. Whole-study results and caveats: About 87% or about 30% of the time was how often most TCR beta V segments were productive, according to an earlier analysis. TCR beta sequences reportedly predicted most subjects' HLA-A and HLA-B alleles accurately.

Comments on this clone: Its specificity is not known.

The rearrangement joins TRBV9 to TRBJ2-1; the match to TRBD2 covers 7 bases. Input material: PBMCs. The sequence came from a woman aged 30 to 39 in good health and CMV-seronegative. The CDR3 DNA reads TGTGCCAGCAGCGCTAGCGGAGACTCCTACAATGAGCAGTTCTTC. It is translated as CASSASGDSYNEQFF. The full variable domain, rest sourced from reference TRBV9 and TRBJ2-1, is DSGVTQTPKHLITATGQRVTLRCSPRSGDLSVYWYQQSLDQGLQFLIQYYNGEERAKGNILERFSAQQFPDLHSELNLSSLELGDSALYFCASSASGDSYNEQFFGPGTRLTVL.